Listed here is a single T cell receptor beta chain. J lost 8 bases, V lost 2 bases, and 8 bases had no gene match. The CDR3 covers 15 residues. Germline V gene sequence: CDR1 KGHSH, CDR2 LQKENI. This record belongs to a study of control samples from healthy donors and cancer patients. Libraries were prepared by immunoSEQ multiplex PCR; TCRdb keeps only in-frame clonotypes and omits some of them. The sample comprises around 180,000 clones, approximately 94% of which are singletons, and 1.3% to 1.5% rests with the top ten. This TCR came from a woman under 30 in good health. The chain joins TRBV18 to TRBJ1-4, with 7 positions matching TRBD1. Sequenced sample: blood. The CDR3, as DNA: TGTGCCAGCTCACCAGGACAGGCGGGGCGAGAAAAACTGTTTTTT. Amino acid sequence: CASSPGQAGREKLFF.